The 25 T cell receptor beta chains presented below share a single source sample, sequenced in a study of blood T cell repertoires in COVID-19. Using immunoSEQ multiplex PCR, the repertoire was profiled, and TCRdb retains in-frame clones only, with some absent. Among about 140,000 clones, approximately 88% were seen once, and the ten largest hold more than 9%. Material for sequencing was peripheral blood. These receptor sequences come from a man in his 60s with active or convalescent COVID-19.

The chain recombines TRBV4-1 with TRBJ1-6; D remains ambiguous. The CDR3 has 20 amino acids. V lost 1 base and J lost 0, with 19 bases in between. The germline V gene encodes CDR1 MGHRA and CDR2 YSYEKL. In DNA, the CDR3 is TGCGCCAGCAGCCAAGTGCGGGATGGGGTGAGGAGCTCCTATAATTCACCCCTCCACTTT. Its protein product is CASSQVRDGVRSSYNSPLHF.

This chain connects TRBV7-6 to TRBJ2-5; 10 bases align to TRBD2. Germline CDR1 reads SGHVS; CDR2 reads FNYEAQ. CDR3 size: 16 residues. The junction had 7 bases not matched to a gene; V was cut back by 1 base and J by 5 bases. The CDR3 protein is CASSLGPGLATETQYF. The CDR3 DNA sequence: TGTGCCAGCAGCTTAGGTCCGGGACTAGCGACCGAGACCCAGTACTTC.

The chain recombines TRBV3-1 (or the pseudogene TRBV3-2) with TRBJ2-3; 8 bases line up with TRBD1. The CDR3 covers 16 residues. The germline gives CDR1 LGHDT, CDR2 YNNKEL (reference sequence). The V gene end was trimmed by 3 bases and the J gene end by 2 bases; junction bases not matched to a gene: 7. CDR3 bases: TGTGCCAGCAGCCACGCCGGGACAGGCCTCACAGATACGCAGTATTTT. Amino acids: CASSHAGTGLTDTQYF.

The chain combines TRBV24-1 with TRBJ2-1, with 8 bases identical to TRBD2. V dropped 3 bases and J dropped 0; count of bases not matched to a gene: 9. This CDR3 is built from 18 residues. CDR1 is KGHDR, CDR2 SFDVKD, per germline. The CDR3 DNA reads TGTGCCACCAGTGATACGCGGACTAGCTGGAGCTCCTACAATGAGCAGTTCTTC. Protein: CATSDTRTSWSSYNEQFF.

The chain has TRBV20-1 and TRBJ1-1; 7 nucleotides align to TRBD1. Germline CDR1 reads DFQATT; CDR2 reads SNEGSKA (reference sequence). This CDR3 has 15 residues. J lost 1 base, V lost 3 bases, and 8 bases had no gene match. CDR3 residues: CSASYPGQANTEAFF. The CDR3, as DNA: TGCAGTGCTAGTTACCCTGGACAGGCGAACACTGAAGCTTTCTTT.

This clone was recorded a few times. This chain links TRBV6-2 or TRBV6-3 with TRBJ1-2, with 7 bases aligning to TRBD1. V gave up 2 bases and J gave up 7 bases; unmatched junction bases: 4. Germline-derived CDR1 and CDR2 are MNHEY and SVGEGT. The CDR3 is 13 amino acids. The CDR3 is CASSYLTGSGYTF. The CDR3 bases are TGTGCCAGCAGTTACCTGACAGGGAGTGGCTACACCTTC.

V usage is TRBV2 and J usage is TRBJ2-1, with 11 bases identical to TRBD2. The CDR3 totals 16 residues. Per the germline V gene, CDR1 is SNHLY and CDR2 is FYNNEI. V was clipped by 6 bases and J by 9 bases; unmatched bases: 13. The CDR3: CASRETSGRKGGEQFF. The CDR3 DNA is TGTGCCAGCAGGGAAACTAGCGGGAGAAAGGGGGGTGAGCAGTTCTTC.

V usage is TRBV10-3 and J usage is TRBJ2-7; unclear D gene. In germline, CDR1 is ENHRY, CDR2 SYGVKD. The CDR3 is 14 amino acids. The V gene lost 3 bases and the J gene lost 3 bases, with 12 bases spanning the gap. The CDR3 nucleotides are TGTGCCATCAGTGACTCGGAACAGAACTACGAGCAGTACTTC. Amino acids: CAISDSEQNYEQYF.

Concerning this clone itself: This CDR3 is also generated by other DNA sequences in the sample. The chain links TRBV28 to TRBJ1-2; TRBD1 matches at 7 bases. V shed 4 bases and J 4 bases; nucleotides not matched to a gene: 3. Looked up from germline, CDR1 is MDHEN and CDR2 is SYDVKM. The CDR3 has 13 amino acids. The CDR3 DNA follows: TGTGCCAGCAGTTCCGGGACAGCCTATGGCTACACCTTC. This sequence encodes CASSSGTAYGYTF.

The V and J genes are TRBV28 and TRBJ2-1; maybe TRBD1 (6 bases). Between the trimmed V and J ends, which lost 4 bases and 4 bases, there was a span of 17 bases. The CDR3 consists of 16 residues. Germline CDR1 MDHEN, CDR2 SYDVKM. This chain's CDR3 is CASSSRRGQLYNEQFF. The CDR3 DNA reads as TGTGCCAGCAGTTCCCGAAGAGGACAGCTTTACAATGAGCAGTTCTTC.

J is TRBJ2-3 and V is TRBV4-2; D might be TRBD2 (6 bases). The CDR3 is made up of 16 amino acids. CDR1 is LGHNA and CDR2 is YNFKEQ in the germline V gene. The V end was cut by 4 bases, the J end by 0 bases, with 14 bases between. CDR3 sequence: CASSPKAGLSTDTQYF. The CDR3 coding sequence is TGTGCCAGCAGCCCGAAGGCGGGGCTGAGCACAGATACGCAGTATTTT.

V is TRBV6-1 and J is TRBJ2-7; 9 bases match TRBD1. This CDR3 contains 15 residues. With V trimmed by 2 bases and J by 1 base, 3 bases remained unmatched. Germline V gene data show CDR1 as MNHNS and CDR2 as SASEGT. This chain's CDR3 is CASSELGTGSYEQYF. The CDR3 coding sequence is TGTGCCAGCAGTGAACTGGGGACAGGGTCCTACGAGCAGTACTTC.

J is TRBJ2-5 and V is TRBV18; TRBD1 is a possible D gene (5 bases). This CDR3 comprises 15 residues. V lost 2 bases, J lost 2 bases, and 12 bases lay in between. The germline CDR1 and CDR2 sequences are KGHSH and LQKENI. The CDR3 DNA reads as TGTGCCAGCTCACCAGGGGCACTAAGTCAAGAGACCCAGTACTTC. This translates into CASSPGALSQETQYF.

This clone was found once. The V gene is TRBV25-1, the J gene TRBJ2-7; TRBD2 agrees at 8 bases. The CDR3 has 16 amino acids. The V gene end was trimmed by 1 base and the J gene end by 4 bases; junction bases not matched to a gene: 9. CDR1 is MGHDK and CDR2 is SYGVNS in the germline V gene. DNA of the CDR3: TGTGCCAGCAGTGAATCGGTGAGCGGGAGTAGATACGAGCAGTACTTC. Protein product: CASSESVSGSRYEQYF.

The CDR3 DNA sequence: TGTGCCAGCAGCTTAGTAGCGGACGAATACAATGAGCAGTTCTTC. Translated: CASSLVADEYNEQFF. The chain employs TRBV7-2 and TRBJ2-1, with TRBD2 as a possible D gene (6 bases). The V end lost 1 base, the J end lost 4 bases, and 11 bases lay between the germline ends. The germline V gene encodes CDR1 SGHTA and CDR2 FQGNSA. There are 15 residues in the CDR3.

The gene calls are TRBV2 and TRBJ1-6, with no clear D. V was cut by 4 bases and J by 0 bases, with 10 bases left in between. Germline V gives CDR1 SNHLY, CDR2 FYNNEI. The CDR3 totals 16 residues. The chain's CDR3 is CASSGTGSSYNSPLHF. Written as DNA, the CDR3 is TGTGCCAGCAGTGGGACTGGCAGCTCCTATAATTCACCCCTCCACTTT.

This rearrangement joins TRBV11-3 to TRBJ2-2; possible D gene TRBD2, 5 bases. The CDR3 loop spans 12 amino acids. Trimming left V 6 bases short and J 8 bases short, with 10 bases between. CDR1 and CDR2 from the germline V gene are SGHNT and YENEEA. The CDR3 bases are TGTGCCAGCAGAAGTACGGGGGGGGAGCTGTTTTTT. This gives the protein CASRSTGGELFF. The whole variable domain, remainder taken from reference TRBV11-3 and TRBJ2-2, is EAGVVQSPRYKIIEKKQPVAFWCNPISGHNTLYWYLQNLGQGPELLIRYENEEAVDDSQLPKDRFSAERLKGVDSTLKIQPAELGDSAVYLCASRSTGGELFFGEGSRLTVL.

This chain links TRBV5-1 with TRBJ2-1; the D gene is possibly TRBD2 (5 bases). The V end lost 4 bases, the J end lost 2 bases, and 7 bases lay between the germline ends. Germline V CDR1 and CDR2: SGHRS, YFSETQ. CDR3 length: 13 residues. The CDR3 DNA reads TGCGCCAGCAGCACCGGGACCTACAATGAGCAGTTCTTC. Protein product: CASSTGTYNEQFF.

The chain is built from TRBV19 and TRBJ1-1; TRBD1 aligns across 8 bases. The CDR3 is 14 amino acids. The germline CDR1 and CDR2 sequences are LNHDA and SQIVND (reference sequence). V lost 4 bases, J lost 1 base, and 2 bases stayed unmatched. The CDR3 sequence: CASSSGQGNTEAFF. In DNA form, the CDR3 reads TGTGCCAGTAGTAGCGGACAGGGGAACACTGAAGCTTTCTTT. The entire variable domain, with the rest obtained from reference TRBV19 and TRBJ1-1, is as follows: DGGITQSPKYLFRKEGQNVTLSCEQNLNHDAMYWYRQDPGQGLRLIYYSQIVNDFQKGDIAEGYSVSREKKESFPLTVTSAQKNPTAFYLCASSSGQGNTEAFFGQGTRLTVV.

The chain employs TRBV6-5 and TRBJ2-7, with no clear D. The CDR3 totals 13 residues. The germline gives CDR1 MNHEY, CDR2 SVGAGI. Trimming took off 2 bases at V and 3 bases at J, with 8 bases between the two ends. The DNA of the CDR3 is TGTGCCAGCAGTTACAATAGCCTCTACGAGCAGTACTTC. Translated: CASSYNSLYEQYF.

The chain couples TRBV24-1 to TRBJ2-1; a weak D match, TRBD1 (5 bases). Trimming took off 4 bases at V and 4 bases at J, with 10 bases between the two ends. The CDR3 has 14 amino acids. Germline V gene sequence: CDR1 KGHDR, CDR2 SFDVKD. The CDR3 spells CATSEAGQYNEQFF. The CDR3 bases are TGTGCCACCAGTGAAGCTGGACAATACAATGAGCAGTTCTTC.

This chain links TRBV19 with TRBJ1-1; 10 bases match TRBD1. Trimming took 5 bases from V and 1 from J; bases not matched to a gene: 4. This CDR3 is built from 15 residues. Germline V CDR1 and CDR2: LNHDA, SQIVND (reference sequence). Here the CDR3 reads CASSGRQGANTEAFF. CDR3 nucleotide sequence: TGTGCCAGTAGTGGGAGACAGGGGGCGAACACTGAAGCTTTCTTT.

The V call is TRBV20-1, the J call TRBJ2-7, with D hard to call. CDR1 is DFQATT and CDR2 is SNEGSKA in the germline V gene (reference sequence). The CDR3 has 11 amino acids. V lost 3 bases and J lost 3, with 6 bases in between. The CDR3 loop is CSASGYYEQYF. CDR3 sequence (DNA): TGCAGTGCTAGCGGGTACTACGAGCAGTACTTC.

This clone was observed a few times. This chain joins TRBV28 and TRBJ2-1, with 9 bases identical to TRBD1. This CDR3 is built from 16 residues. Trimming took 6 bases from V and 6 from J; bases not matched to a gene: 12. The germline CDR1 and CDR2 sequences are MDHEN and SYDVKM. CDR3 coding DNA: TGTGCCAGCAGGCCAACCGGGACAGGGCGGCCCAATGAGCAGTTCTTC. Residues: CASRPTGTGRPNEQFF. Full variable domain (outside the CDR3, taken from reference TRBV28 and TRBJ2-1): DVKVTQSSRYLVKRTGEKVFLECVQDMDHENMFWYRQDPGLGLRLIYFSYDVKMKEKGDIPEGYSVSREKKERFSLILESASTNQTSMYLCASRPTGTGRPNEQFFGPGTRLTVL.

The chain uses TRBV24-1 and TRBJ1-1; D gene ambiguous. This CDR3 region has 13 residues. Trimming took off 5 bases at V and 1 base at J, with 7 bases between the two ends. The V gene's germline CDR1 is KGHDR and CDR2 SFDVKD. CDR3 sequence: CATSGRGNTEAFF. CDR3 nucleotides: TGTGCCACCAGTGGTAGAGGGAACACTGAAGCTTTCTTT.